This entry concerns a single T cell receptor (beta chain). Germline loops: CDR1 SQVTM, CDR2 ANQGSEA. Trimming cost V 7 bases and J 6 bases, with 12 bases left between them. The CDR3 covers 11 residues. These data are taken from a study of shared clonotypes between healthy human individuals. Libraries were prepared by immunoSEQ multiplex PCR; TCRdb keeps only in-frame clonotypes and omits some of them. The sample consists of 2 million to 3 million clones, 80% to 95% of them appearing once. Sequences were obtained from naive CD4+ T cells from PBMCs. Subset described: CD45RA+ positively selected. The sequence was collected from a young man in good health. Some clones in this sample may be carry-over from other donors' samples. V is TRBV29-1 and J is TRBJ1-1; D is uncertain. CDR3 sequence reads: CSGGLGPEAFF. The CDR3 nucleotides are TGCAGCGGCGGACTCGGACCTGAAGCTTTCTTT.